This TCR beta chain is drawn from a study of CD8+ T cells in alopecia areata. Study details: In an open-label trial, patients got 5 to 10 mg tofacitinib twice daily.

Treatment described: oral pan-JAK inhibitor, 5-10 mg twice daily. RNA extraction was followed by reverse transcription into cDNA, which acted as the sequencing template. TCRdb's copy holds only in-frame clones and misses some; the assay was immunoSEQ multiplex PCR. In the table there are 95,000 to 100,000 clones, about 64% of which are singletons. V was shortened by 4 bases and J by 5 bases, with 8 bases between the two germline ends. Germline CDR1 reads MGHRA; CDR2 reads YSYEKL. The CDR3 extends over 12 amino acids. The sample here was CD8+ T cells sorted from blood, taken at week 4, from a patient treated with tofacitinib. The chain joins TRBV4-1 to TRBJ2-5; D is undetermined. The clonotype comes from a human donor with alopecia areata. The CDR3: CASSLLGETQYF. The CDR3 coding sequence is TGCGCCAGCAGCCTACTTGGGGAGACCCAGTACTTC.